This record concerns one T cell receptor (beta chain) sequence. The antigen this receptor binds is unknown. Base qualities were left out, and no much larger clone turns up one base away. The method was RT-PCR. These reads were obtained on an Illumina HiSeq 2500. TCRdb's own reprocessing of the public reads used fastp at Q25 and MiXCR and kept productive beta chains. Rows are combined by CDR3 protein, so each entry shows the most common genes and DNA. The sample table holds 650,000 to 700,000 distinct CDR3 sequences, of which less than 20% were seen once. Roughly 11% of the sample is in the top ten clones. CDR1 and CDR2 are read off the germline V gene (reference sequence) as DFQATT and SNEGSKA. The CDR3 holds 15 amino acids from the cysteine to the phenylalanine. Just the 45-base CDR3 DNA is kept, in frame starting at base 1. V is reduced by 6 bases and J by 0 bases, leaving a spacing of 15 bases between them.

This sample was taken from a study of response to subunit inactivated influenza vaccine (dated by TCRdb to the late 2010s). Context from the whole study: The study used deep quantitative T cell receptor repertoire profiling to track responses to a trivalent subunit inactivated influenza vaccine. Study-level results and caveats: The authors proposed that each seasonal influenza vaccination may bring in only a limited number of new T cells.

The sequenced sample was PBMCs from blood, obtained about 12 days after vaccination. Here the chain combines TRBV20-1 and TRBJ1-5; the D gene lacks a confident call. The TCR comes from a man aged 50-59 years who received an inactivated influenza vaccine. Donor details come from another sample of the same person, matched by shared clones. The encoded CDR3 is CSATARTGSNQPQHF. The nucleotide sequence reads as follows: TGCAGTGCCACAGCACGCACGGGTAGCAATCAGCCCCAGCATTTT.